This T cell receptor beta chain was sequenced during a study of T cells expressing NK-cell markers. The germline V gene encodes CDR1 LGHNT and CDR2 FRNRAP. The CDR3 extends over 15 amino acids. TCRdb reprocessed the 5' RACE reads and keeps a single row for each CDR3 protein, giving no DNA. This sample's clone table lists 350,000 to 500,000 distinct CDR3 sequences. Sequenced material: blood T cells: a sorted CD56 or NKG2C T cell subset, CD4+ or CD8+ T cells, or bulk PBMC T cells (not recorded which). The V and J genes are TRBV12-5 and TRBJ1-1; absent DNA, TCRdb's TRBD1 call cannot be checked. This receptor was taken from a woman aged 18-69 years in good health. Here the CDR3 reads CASGQGPGGNTEAFF.